The clone carrying this T cell receptor beta chain was seen many times. Antigen specificity is unknown. This sample was included in a study of T-cell reconstitution after alpha-beta-depleted transplantation in children. Study observations and caveats: Surviving thymic progenitors and recipient T cells were the source of high TCRbeta diversity at day 60 in some patients. By about two months after transplant, alpha-beta T cells reportedly arose from several hundred graft clones that had expanded. T-cell counts and diversity were attributed mostly to newly produced T cells one year after transplant.

It was with unique molecular identifiers that the TCRbeta library was prepared. TCRdb redid the calling of the PCR reads with MiXCR, one entry per CDR3 protein. The sample records 150,000 to 200,000 distinct CDR3 sequences, over 8.5% being singletons. V dropped 0 bases and J dropped 1 base, with 22 bases sitting between them. CDR3 length equals 19 residues. Germline V gene lookup returns CDR1 DFQATT and CDR2 SNEGSKA (reference sequence). The chain carries TRBV20-1 and TRBJ2-4; either TRBD1 or TRBD2 may supply D (6 bases each). The source of this sequence is a boy between 2 and 10 years old with acute myeloid leukemia, due to receive a stem cell transplant. Specimen: PBMCs, collected before TCRalphabeta/CD19-depleted stem cell transplant. The CDR3 DNA reads TGCAGTGCTAGAGATCTCGTAACAGGGACTGGGTGGGCCAAAAACATTCAGTACTTC. This encodes CSARDLVTGTGWAKNIQYF.